Below are 26 T cell receptor beta chains sequenced from a single sample in a study of T cell responses to AZD1222 COVID-19 vaccine. Data came from immunoSEQ multiplex PCR; TCRdb stores just in-frame clones and leaves some out. The table shows roughly 78,000 clones, with roughly four fifths occurring only once. This material consisted of peripheral blood, taken on day 0 of AZD1222 vaccination. The receptors here all came from an adult in good health.

CDR3 region: CASSLEWLSSGGLLSGELFF. The DNA for the CDR3 is TGTGCCAGCAGCTTAGAGTGGTTGAGTAGCGGGGGGCTTCTATCCGGGGAGCTGTTTTTT. The V call is TRBV7-8, the J call TRBJ2-2; TRBD2 agrees at 10 bases. This CDR3 has 20 residues. The V gene end was trimmed by 1 base and the J gene end by 6 bases; junction bases not matched to a gene: 17. Germline loops: CDR1 SGHVS, CDR2 FQNEAQ.

This clone occurred once. This chain uses TRBV4-3 with TRBJ2-3, with D perhaps matching TRBD2 (7 bases). Deletions cut 0 bases from V and 8 bases from J, with 27 bases between. CDR3 length equals 19 residues. Per germline, CDR1 LGHNA and CDR2 YSLEER. CDR3 nucleotide sequence: TGCGCCAGCAGCCAAGAGCTTGCCGGGTCGGGGGGCCGTCTTAGTACGCAGTATTTT. Protein sequence: CASSQELAGSGGRLSTQYF.

The chain is built from TRBV28 and TRBJ1-5; possible D gene TRBD1, 6 bases. The germline gives CDR1 MDHEN, CDR2 SYDVKM. The V end was cut by 2 bases, the J end by 1 base, with 9 bases between. The CDR3 has 15 amino acids. The CDR3 DNA reads TGTGCCAGCAGTTTAGCGGGGGCGAGCAATCAGCCCCAGCATTTT. Residues: CASSLAGASNQPQHF.

This clone showed up just a few times. Written as DNA, the CDR3 is TGCGCCAGCAGCTTGGGGCGGGAGGTATCCTACGAGCAGTACTTC. Amino acids: CASSLGREVSYEQYF. V gene TRBV5-1 combines with J gene TRBJ2-7, with 8 bases matching TRBD2. Trimming cost V 0 bases and J 1 base; bases outside gene matches: 3. Germline V gene sequence: CDR1 SGHRS, CDR2 YFSETQ. This CDR3 has 15 residues.

V and J are TRBV11-3 and TRBJ2-5; D may be TRBD2 (7 bases). The CDR3 is 14 amino acids. CDR1 is SGHNT, CDR2 YENEEA, per germline. Trimming stripped 5 bases from V and 1 base from J, with 11 bases between. DNA for the CDR3: TGTGCCAGCAGCCGGCGGGGGCCCCAAGAGACCCAGTACTTC. This translates into CASSRRGPQETQYF.

CDR3 bases: TGTGCCTGGAGCACTAGCGGGGCAAATGAGCAGTTCTTC. Its translation is CAWSTSGANEQFF. This sequence joins TRBV30 and TRBJ2-1, with 10 bases that match TRBD2. The CDR3 is 13 amino acids. Per the germline V gene, CDR1 is GTSNPN and CDR2 is SVGIG (reference sequence). J was trimmed by 7 bases and V by 3 bases; bases with no gene match: 3.

This clone was found a few times. The V and J genes are TRBV11-2 and TRBJ1-5; no clear D gene. V shed 3 bases and J shed 6 bases, with 9 bases lying between them. The CDR3 has 13 amino acids. Germline lookup yields CDR1 SGHAT and CDR2 FQNNGV. CDR3 nucleotide sequence: TGTGCCAGCAGCTTGGGCATGGGTCAGCCCCAGCATTTT. This translates into CASSLGMGQPQHF.

The chain couples TRBV7-9 to TRBJ1-1; D may be TRBD1 (5 bases). The CDR3 has 14 residues. Per the germline V gene, CDR1 is SEHNR and CDR2 is FQNEAQ (reference sequence). Trimming pared 0 bases from V and 7 bases from J, leaving 12 bases between. CDR3 bases: TGTGCCAGCAGCTTAGCTACAGACAGCTTTGAAGCTTTCTTT. It specifies CASSLATDSFEAFF.

Comments on this clone: A much more abundant neighbour one base away suggests this may be a read error. The rearrangement uses TRBV4-1 and TRBJ1-4; D perhaps matches TRBD1 (5 bases). From germline, CDR1 is MGHRA and CDR2 YSYEKL. The V gene lost 3 bases and the J gene lost 6 bases, with 14 bases spanning the gap. The CDR3 is 15 amino acids. The CDR3 protein is CASSHMGGRDEKLFF. The DNA for the CDR3 is TGCGCCAGCAGCCATATGGGGGGGAGGGATGAAAAACTGTTTTTT.

This sequence joins TRBV5-1 and TRBJ2-1, with D possibly matching TRBD1 (6 bases). CDR1 is SGHRS and CDR2 is YFSETQ in the germline V gene. The CDR3 length is 15 residues. Trimming cost V 7 bases and J 12 bases, with 26 bases left between them. CDR3 coding DNA: TGCGCCAGCGGAATCGAAGGGGGTTCAGTGGGGGCGCAGTTCTTC. Translation: CASGIEGGSVGAQFF.

The chain combines TRBV18 with TRBJ2-5; 11 bases align to TRBD2. The CDR3 length is 15 residues. The V gene end was trimmed by 2 bases and the J gene end by 2 bases; junction bases not matched to a gene: 1. Germline V gene sequence: CDR1 KGHSH, CDR2 LQKENI. The CDR3 DNA reads TGTGCCAGCTCACCAGGGACTAGCGGACAAGAGACCCAGTACTTC. Its protein is CASSPGTSGQETQYF.

The chain uses TRBV28 and TRBJ2-6; tentative D call: TRBD1 (6 bases). The V gene lost 2 bases and the J gene lost 4 bases, with 21 bases spanning the gap. The length of the CDR3 is 19 residues. Germline V gene sequence: CDR1 MDHEN, CDR2 SYDVKM. In DNA, the CDR3 is TGTGCCAGCAGTTTAGTCGGGGTTGTGGGGGCGCGAGGGGCCAACGTCCTGACTTTC. Its translation: CASSLVGVVGARGANVLTF.

A single count supports this clone. The chain is built from TRBV27 and TRBJ1-2, with 7 bases lining up with TRBD1. V lost 4 bases and J lost 2; bases outside the gene matches: 13. Germline CDR1 MNHEY, CDR2 SMNVEV (reference sequence). The CDR3 sequence is 17 residues long. The CDR3 region is CASSSRTHRGGNYGYTF. CDR3 sequence (DNA): TGTGCCAGCAGTTCTCGGACCCACAGGGGCGGAAACTATGGCTACACCTTC.

This clone was seen a single time. The CDR3 DNA sequence: TGTGCCAGCGAGAACAGGGGGCGGAGGACTGGAAACACCATATATTTT. As protein: CASENRGRRTGNTIYF. This chain links TRBV5-6 with TRBJ1-3, with 9 bases that match TRBD1. This CDR3 region has 16 residues. In germline, CDR1 is SGHDT, CDR2 YYEEEE. The J segment lost 2 bases and the V segment lost 7 bases, leaving 10 bases of the junction unmatched.

V usage is TRBV6-5 and J usage is TRBJ1-1; 7 bases are a match to TRBD1. In germline, CDR1 is MNHEY, CDR2 SVGAGI. Trimming took 0 bases from V and 4 from J; bases not matched to a gene: 5. This CDR3 contains 15 residues. CDR3 sequence reads: CASSYSGGGLTEAFF. CDR3 nucleotides: TGTGCCAGCAGTTACTCGGGAGGGGGCCTCACTGAAGCTTTCTTT.

The V call is TRBV3-1 (or the pseudogene TRBV3-2), the J call TRBJ1-2; a possible D gene is TRBD1 (5 bases). Trimming removed 0 bases at V and 3 bases at J, with 17 bases between. The CDR3 consists of 17 residues. The germline V gene has CDR1 LGHDT and CDR2 YNNKEL (reference sequence). CDR3 nucleotide sequence: TGTGCCAGCAGCCAAGATAAGGGGACTAAACGAGACTATGGCTACACCTTC. This sequence encodes CASSQDKGTKRDYGYTF.

This chain uses TRBV27 with TRBJ1-2, with 8 bases identical to TRBD1. The CDR3 contains 14 residues. V was clipped by 3 bases and J by 5 bases; unmatched bases: 5. The germline V gene encodes CDR1 MNHEY and CDR2 SMNVEV (reference sequence). The CDR3 spells CASSFTGGPYGYTF. CDR3 in DNA: TGTGCCAGCAGTTTTACAGGGGGGCCTTATGGCTACACCTTC.

This clone was observed a single time. The chain couples TRBV11-3 to TRBJ2-3, with D possibly TRBD1 on 7 matching bases. The CDR3 sequence is 15 residues long. V gave up 5 bases and J gave up 0 bases, with 12 bases separating them. From germline, CDR1 is SGHNT and CDR2 YENEEA. The CDR3 coding sequence is TGTGCCAGCAGCAAGGAGGGACAGAGCACAGATACGCAGTATTTT. This encodes CASSKEGQSTDTQYF.

The V call is TRBV11-2, the J call TRBJ2-3, with D tentatively TRBD1 (6 bases). V was shortened by 5 bases and J by 4 bases, with 19 bases between the two germline ends. The germline gives CDR1 SGHAT, CDR2 FQNNGV. CDR3 length: 16 amino acids. The CDR3 coding sequence is TGTGCCAGCAGCCCTAGGGCCTCCTCAGGGGCAGATACGCAGTATTTT. This translates into CASSPRASSGADTQYF.

The chain carries TRBV14 and TRBJ2-5; TRBD1 matches 7 bases. The CDR3 contains 16 residues. Germline CDR1 SGHDN, CDR2 FVKESK. V gave up 4 bases and J gave up 5 bases; unmatched junction bases: 13. CDR3 region: CASSPEQTGNRETQYF. The CDR3 DNA reads TGTGCCAGCAGCCCCGAACAGACAGGGAATAGGGAGACCCAGTACTTC. Complete variable domain (other parts from reference TRBV14 and TRBJ2-5): EAGVTQFPSHSVIEKGQTVTLRCDPISGHDNLYWYRRVMGKEIKFLLHFVKESKQDESGMPNNRFLAERTGGTYSTLKVQPAELEDSGVYFCASSPEQTGNRETQYFGPGTRLLVL.

This rearrangement joins TRBV5-4 to TRBJ1-1; D is unresolved. V lost 4 bases and J 1 base, leaving 8 bases between the germline ends. This CDR3 has 13 residues. CDR1 SGHNT and CDR2 YYREEE come from the germline V gene (reference sequence). CDR3 sequence reads: CASSPTPNTEAFF. DNA for the CDR3: TGTGCCAGCAGCCCCACACCGAACACTGAAGCTTTCTTT.

This chain uses TRBV11-2 with TRBJ1-3; TRBD1 agrees at 7 bases. This CDR3 is 15 amino acids long. CDR1 is SGHAT and CDR2 is FQNNGV in the germline V gene. Trimming took 5 bases from V and 1 from J; bases not matched to a gene: 5. The DNA for the CDR3 is TGTGCCAGCAGCCTAAACAGGGGATCTGGAAACACCATATATTTT. Its protein product is CASSLNRGSGNTIYF. The whole variable domain, filled in from reference TRBV11-2 and TRBJ1-3, reads EAGVAQSPRYKIIEKRQSVAFWCNPISGHATLYWYQQILGQGPKLLIQFQNNGVVDDSQLPKDRFSAERLKGVDSTLKIQPAKLEDSAVYLCASSLNRGSGNTIYFGEGSWLTVV.

The chain employs TRBV7-2 and TRBJ1-3, with D hard to call. Trimming shortened V by 4 bases and J by 4 bases, and 14 bases separated the two germline ends. Per germline, CDR1 SGHTA and CDR2 FQGNSA. The CDR3 sequence is 15 residues long. The CDR3 spells CASSSTTVPGNTIYF. The CDR3, as DNA: TGTGCCAGCAGCTCTACAACAGTACCAGGAAACACCATATATTTT.

This clone appeared a single time. The J gene is TRBJ1-6, the V gene TRBV4-2; D gene uncertain. Trimming left V 1 base short and J 5 bases short, with 9 bases between. The CDR3 sequence is 15 residues long. Germline V gene sequence: CDR1 LGHNA, CDR2 YNFKEQ. Here the CDR3 reads CASSQAAGDNSPLHF. CDR3 nucleotides: TGTGCCAGCAGCCAAGCGGCAGGAGATAATTCACCCCTCCACTTT.

This clone has only a few counts. The V gene is TRBV6-4, the J gene TRBJ2-6; D not certain. This CDR3 contains 17 residues. In germline, CDR1 is MRHNA, CDR2 SNTAGT. V gave up 3 bases and J gave up 0 bases, with 12 bases separating them. The CDR3 is CASSESTTNSGANVLTF. In DNA, the CDR3 is TGTGCCAGCAGTGAGAGTACTACTAACTCTGGGGCCAACGTCCTGACTTTC.

The V gene is TRBV7-2, the J gene TRBJ2-5, with D tentatively TRBD1 (6 bases). This CDR3 contains 14 residues. V lost 4 bases and J 2 bases, leaving 11 bases between the germline ends. Germline CDR1 reads SGHTA; CDR2 reads FQGNSA. The DNA of the CDR3 is TGTGCCAGCAGCTATGGGGGCAGGCAAGAGACCCAGTACTTC. Translation: CASSYGGRQETQYF.